The rows below give T cell receptor beta chains drawn from one sample of a study of blood T cell repertoires in COVID-19. Libraries were prepared by immunoSEQ multiplex PCR; TCRdb keeps only in-frame clonotypes and omits some of them. Here the sample spans roughly 200,000 clones, 81% being singletons. The sequenced sample consisted of peripheral blood. The source is a woman aged 40-49 years with COVID-19, enrolled during active disease. Each CDR3 is given with its conserved first and last residue. The D gene is left open where the match is weak.

cdr3_aa: CASSGTANEKLFF; cdr3_nt: TGTGCCAGCTCAGGGACAGCTAATGAAAAACTGTTTTTT; d_call: TRBD1; j_call: TRBJ1-4; v_call: TRBV18
cdr3_aa: CASRRREGTEAFF; cdr3_nt: TGTGCCAGTAGACGCAGGGAGGGCACTGAAGCTTTCTTT; d_call: .; j_call: TRBJ1-1; v_call: TRBV19
cdr3_aa: CASSHPGTGTYEQYF; cdr3_nt: TGTGCCAGCAGCCATCCCGGGACAGGAACCTACGAGCAGTACTTC; d_call: TRBD1; j_call: TRBJ2-7; v_call: TRBV3-1/TRBV3-2
cdr3_aa: CASSLDPGTAWNTEAFF; cdr3_nt: TGCGCCAGCAGCTTGGACCCCGGGACAGCTTGGAACACTGAAGCTTTCTTT; d_call: TRBD1; j_call: TRBJ1-1; v_call: TRBV5-1
cdr3_aa: CASGQGPGANVLTF; cdr3_nt: TGTGCCAGCGGACAGGGCCCCGGGGCCAACGTCCTGACTTTC; d_call: TRBD1; j_call: TRBJ2-6; v_call: TRBV28
cdr3_aa: CASSLLKGPSGNTIYF; cdr3_nt: TGTGCCAGCAGTTTATTGAAGGGGCCGTCTGGAAACACCATATATTTT; d_call: .; j_call: TRBJ1-3; v_call: TRBV28
cdr3_aa: CATALYQETQYF; cdr3_nt: TGTGCCACCGCACTGTACCAAGAGACCCAGTACTTC; d_call: .; j_call: TRBJ2-5; v_call: TRBV10-3
cdr3_aa: CASALDRGTYEQYF; cdr3_nt: TGTGCCAGCGCTTTGGACAGGGGTACCTACGAGCAGTACTTC; d_call: TRBD1; j_call: TRBJ2-7; v_call: TRBV27
cdr3_aa: CASSARRGSGANVLTF; cdr3_nt: TGTGCCAGCAGTGCCCGCAGGGGGTCTGGGGCCAACGTCCTGACTTTC; d_call: TRBD1; j_call: TRBJ2-6; v_call: TRBV6-1
cdr3_aa: CASSQVRHGELFF; cdr3_nt: TGTGCCAGCAGCCAAGTGAGGCACGGGGAGCTGTTTTTT; d_call: .; j_call: TRBJ2-2; v_call: TRBV14